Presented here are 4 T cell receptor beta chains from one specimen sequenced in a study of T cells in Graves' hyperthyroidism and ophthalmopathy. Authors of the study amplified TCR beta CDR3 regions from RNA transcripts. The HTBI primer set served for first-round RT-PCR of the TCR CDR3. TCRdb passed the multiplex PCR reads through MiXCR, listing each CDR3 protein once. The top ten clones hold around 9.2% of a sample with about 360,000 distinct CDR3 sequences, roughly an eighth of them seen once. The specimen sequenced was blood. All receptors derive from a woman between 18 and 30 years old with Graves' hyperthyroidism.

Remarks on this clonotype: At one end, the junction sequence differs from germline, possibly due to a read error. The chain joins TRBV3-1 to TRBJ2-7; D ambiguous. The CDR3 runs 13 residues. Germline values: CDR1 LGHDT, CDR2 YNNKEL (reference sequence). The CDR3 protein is CACSQDGSTEQYF. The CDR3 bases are TGTGCCTGCAGCCAAGATGGTAGCACTGAGCAGTATTTC.

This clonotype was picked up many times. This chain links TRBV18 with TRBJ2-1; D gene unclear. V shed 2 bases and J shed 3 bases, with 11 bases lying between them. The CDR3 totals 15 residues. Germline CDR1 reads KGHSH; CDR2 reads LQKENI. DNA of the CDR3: TGTGCCAGCTCACCAGGGGTGAGATTCTACAATGAGCAGTTCTTC. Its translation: CASSPGVRFYNEQFF.

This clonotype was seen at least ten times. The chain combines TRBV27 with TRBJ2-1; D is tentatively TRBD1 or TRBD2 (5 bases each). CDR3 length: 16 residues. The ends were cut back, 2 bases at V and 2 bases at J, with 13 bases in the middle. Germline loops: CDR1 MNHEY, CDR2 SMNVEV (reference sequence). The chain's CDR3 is CASSLRVGPAYNEQFF. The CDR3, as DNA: TGTGCCAGCAGTTTACGGGTGGGACCCGCCTACAATGAGCAGTTCTTC.

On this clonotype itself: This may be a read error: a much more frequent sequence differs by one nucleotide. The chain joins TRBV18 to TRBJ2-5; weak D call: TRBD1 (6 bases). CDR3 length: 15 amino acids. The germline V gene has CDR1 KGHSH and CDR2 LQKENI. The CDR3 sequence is CASSWTTGSQETQHF. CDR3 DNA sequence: TGTGCCAGCTCTTGGACGACAGGATCCCAAGAGACCCAGCACTTC.